This entry describes one T cell receptor beta chain. Its antigen remains unknown. TCRdb used MiXCR to reprocess the RACE reads, holding one entry per CDR3 protein. The profile shows around 92,000 distinct CDR3 sequences, 10% to 13% of them singletons. The record originates from a study of human T cells and chemical hapten exposure. Across the study: Each week of the roughly 25-week study, patients had diphenylcyclopropenone applied to the scalp.

General study points: Donors, who had alopecia, may show an immune response that differs from healthy people's. DPC sensitization left the count of TCRs above 1 in 1000 unchanged.

The time point is: pre-sensitization, week 0. The treatment denotes: therapeutic diphenylcyclopropenone sensitization with weekly scalp DPC. Non-pregnant alopecia patients aged 18 to 70, suitable for DPC therapy. Trimming shortened V by 10 bases and J by 1 base, and 9 bases separated the two germline ends. The CDR3 extends over 12 amino acids. The receptor comes from a woman aged 60 to 75 with alopecia areata. Some clones in this sample may be carry-over from other donors' samples. The sample in question was whole blood, obtained in connection with sensitization to the hapten diphenylcyclopropenone (DPC). The chain links TRBV12-3 or TRBV12-4 to TRBJ2-3; tentatively, D is TRBD1 (5 bases). Here the CDR3 reads CATTRGTDTQYF. In nucleotides, the CDR3 is TGTGCCACCACCAGGGGCACAGATACGCAGTATTTT.